This TCR beta chain was recorded in a study of post-analysis software for immune sequencing data. As for the study in general: Some patients lacked subtype; others had relapsing-remitting, secondary progressive or progressive-relapsing disease. Overall study findings and caveats: Samples from one preparation batch, clustered by F measure, grouped strongly together. Normalized Chao1 diversity was significantly reduced in patients versus controls. The five TRBV segments detected at higher frequency in patients than in controls included TRBV5-6, TRBV5-1 and TRBV20-1.

CDR1 is LGHDT, CDR2 YNNKEL, per germline (reference sequence). Trimming took 1 base from V and 5 from J, leaving 6 bases between them. This CDR3 is 12 amino acids long. Unique molecular identifiers featured in each of the TCR beta cDNA libraries. Out of about 0.95 to 10 million T cells, about 520,000 cDNA molecules were generated. TCRdb recomputed calls from the PCR reads with MiXCR, one row per CDR3 protein. Of hundreds of thousands of distinct CDR3 sequences in the sample, roughly 27% were seen once. Points on this clonotype: The antigen remains unidentified.

The clonotype originates from a girl aged 10 to 17 with multiple sclerosis. The rearrangement joins TRBV3-1 to TRBJ2-7, with a weak D call TRBD1 (5 bases). Input material: blood. In DNA form, the CDR3 reads TGTGCCAGCAGCCAAGGGGGCCACGAGCAGTACTTC. This translates into CASSQGGHEQYF.